One sample yielded the 21 T cell receptor beta chains listed below, sequenced in a study of blood T cell repertoires in COVID-19. Assay used: immunoSEQ multiplex PCR; TCRdb lists only in-frame clones, some missing. The table includes under 350,000 clones, 80% to 90% detected once. The sample was PBMCs or T cells enriched from blood (not recorded which). The receptors were sampled from a woman aged 40 to 50 with acute COVID-19.

The chain recombines TRBV19 with TRBJ2-4, with TRBD2 as a possible D gene (6 bases). CDR1 is LNHDA, CDR2 SQIVND, per germline (reference sequence). Trimming pared 4 bases from V and 12 bases from J, leaving 16 bases between. This CDR3 region has 13 residues. CDR3 sequence: CASSTPGGPTQYF. The CDR3 region has the DNA TGTGCCAGTAGTACCCCCGGGGGACCAACTCAGTACTTC.

The V call is TRBV7-2, the J call TRBJ1-5, with TRBD1 matching over 7 bases. Germline V gives CDR1 SGHTA, CDR2 FQGNSA. With 1 base clipped from V and 0 bases from J, the junction kept 6 bases outside the gene matches. The CDR3 has 17 amino acids. CDR3 nucleotide sequence: TGTGCCAGCAGCTTAGACCGGGACAGCTATAGCAATCAGCCCCAGCATTTT. This translates into CASSLDRDSYSNQPQHF.

The gene calls are TRBV29-1 and TRBJ1-2, with unresolved D. Trimming took 6 bases from V and 4 from J, leaving 15 bases between them. There are 13 residues in the CDR3. Germline V CDR1 and CDR2: SQVTM, ANQGSEA. The DNA of the CDR3 is TGCAGCGTGAAAATTATTACGGGCTATGGCTACACCTTC. Amino acid sequence: CSVKIITGYGYTF.

V gene TRBV15 combines with J gene TRBJ2-1; TRBD2 aligns across 11 bases. Losses at the gene ends were 1 base for V and 4 bases for J; bases not matched to a gene: 9. Per germline, CDR1 LNHNV and CDR2 YYDKDF (reference sequence). This CDR3 contains 18 residues. For the CDR3, the DNA is TGTGCCACCAGCAGAGCTGGTAGCGGGGGGGTCGCTTACAATGAGCAGTTCTTC. This sequence encodes CATSRAGSGGVAYNEQFF.

The V call is TRBV10-3, the J call TRBJ1-5; the D gene is possibly TRBD1 (5 bases). V lost 0 bases and J lost 6, with 9 bases in between. This CDR3 is 14 amino acids long. Germline V gene data show CDR1 as ENHRY and CDR2 as SYGVKD. DNA of the CDR3: TGTGCCATCAGTGAGTCGCAGGGATTTCAGCCCCAGCATTTT. It translates to CAISESQGFQPQHF.

The V call is TRBV24-1, the J call TRBJ1-5; D call uncertain. This CDR3 has 12 residues. V dropped 4 bases and J dropped 6 bases, with 6 bases sitting between them. Germline values: CDR1 KGHDR, CDR2 SFDVKD. The CDR3 here is CATSEPGQPQHF. CDR3 bases: TGTGCCACCAGTGAGCCGGGTCAGCCCCAGCATTTT.

This chain joins TRBV4-2 and TRBJ2-3, with a tentative D call TRBD1 (5 bases). Germline-derived CDR1 and CDR2 are LGHNA and YNFKEQ. Trimming cost V 4 bases and J 3 bases, with 14 bases left between them. The CDR3 sequence is 15 residues long. CDR3 in amino acids: CASSPFVGVTDTQYF. Written as DNA, the CDR3 is TGTGCCAGCAGCCCGTTCGTAGGGGTAACAGATACGCAGTATTTT.

V gene TRBV4-2 combines with J gene TRBJ2-2; no clear D. The CDR3 has 16 residues. In germline, CDR1 is LGHNA, CDR2 YNFKEQ. Deletions cut 3 bases from V and 4 bases from J, with 15 bases between. The CDR3 nucleotides are TGTGCCAGCAGCCACCTCAGAGCGATAGGCACCGGGGAGCTGTTTTTT. Protein product: CASSHLRAIGTGELFF.

The chain employs TRBV9 and TRBJ2-1; 9 nucleotides agree with TRBD2. Trimming cost V 6 bases and J 9 bases; bases outside gene matches: 7. The CDR3 consists of 13 residues. From germline, CDR1 is SGDLS and CDR2 YYNGEE. The CDR3 loop is CASNQREAGEQFF. CDR3 nucleotides: TGTGCCAGCAATCAGCGGGAGGCGGGTGAGCAGTTCTTC.

V usage is TRBV7-2 and J usage is TRBJ1-4, with TRBD1 matching over 7 bases. Trimming removed 4 bases from V and 4 bases from J; junction bases left unmatched: 9. The CDR3 has 16 residues. Per the germline V gene, CDR1 is SGHTA and CDR2 is FQGNSA. The CDR3 here is CASSYDRAGNNEKLFF. As DNA, the CDR3 is TGTGCCAGCAGCTATGACAGGGCGGGGAATAATGAAAAACTGTTTTTT.

On this clone itself: This sample also contains other DNA sequences that code for the same CDR3. CDR3 DNA sequence: TGTGCCAGCAGCCCCGGACAGGGGGCCTACGAGCAGTACTTC. Its translation: CASSPGQGAYEQYF. This chain connects TRBV5-4 to TRBJ2-7; TRBD1 matches at 10 bases. V lost 4 bases and J lost 2; bases outside the gene matches: 3. Germline V gene lookup returns CDR1 SGHNT and CDR2 YYREEE (reference sequence). The CDR3 sequence is 14 residues long.

V usage is TRBV7-3 and J usage is TRBJ2-3; TRBD1 matches at 8 bases. Germline lookup yields CDR1 SGHTA and CDR2 FQGTGA. The CDR3 contains 16 residues. The V and J ends lost 4 bases and 3 bases, in that order; junction bases with no gene match: 9. DNA for the CDR3: TGTGCCAGCAGCTCGCTAAGGACAGGGATTACAGATACGCAGTATTTT. This gives the protein CASSSLRTGITDTQYF.

This clone is a singleton in its sample. V and J are TRBV9 and TRBJ2-7; 7 bases fit TRBD1. J was trimmed by 2 bases and V by 2 bases; bases with no gene match: 4. Germline V lookup: CDR1 SGDLS, CDR2 YYNGEE. The CDR3 is 14 residues long. This CDR3 is CASSVMGTAYEQYF. CDR3 DNA sequence: TGTGCCAGCAGCGTGATGGGGACAGCCTACGAGCAGTACTTC.

The V call is TRBV6-1, the J call TRBJ2-3; TRBD2 agrees at 10 bases. The CDR3 covers 19 residues. Trimming at V came to 4 bases and at J to 3 bases, leaving 16 bases not matched to a gene. From germline, CDR1 is MNHNS and CDR2 SASEGT. For the CDR3, the DNA is TGTGCCAGCAGTGGGGACATTAAAGCGGGGGGGATTAGAACAGATACGCAGTATTTT. Translated, it gives CASSGDIKAGGIRTDTQYF.

The V gene is TRBV2, the J gene TRBJ2-3; unclear D gene. CDR1 and CDR2 from the germline V gene are SNHLY and FYNNEI. Trimming pared 1 base from V and 1 base from J, leaving 12 bases between. The CDR3 totals 16 residues. As DNA, the CDR3 is TGTGCCAGCAGTGAAGGCGGCAACGTACGCACAGATACGCAGTATTTT. This gives the protein CASSEGGNVRTDTQYF. The full variable domain, rest sourced from reference TRBV2 and TRBJ2-3, is EPEVTQTPSHQVTQMGQEVILRCVPISNHLYFYWYRQILGQKVEFLVSFYNNEISEKSEIFDDQFSVERPDGSNFTLKIRSTKLEDSAMYFCASSEGGNVRTDTQYFGPGTRLTVL.

The chain couples TRBV5-5 to TRBJ1-3; D is unclear. In germline, CDR1 is SGHKS, CDR2 YYEKEE (reference sequence). V was pared by 3 bases and J by 4 bases, with 5 bases between. This CDR3 region has 12 residues. The CDR3 reads CASSYRGNTIYF. The CDR3 nucleotides are TGTGCCAGCAGCTACCGGGGAAACACCATATATTTT.

The J gene is TRBJ2-7, the V gene TRBV2, with 10 bases identical to TRBD2. The CDR3 spans 16 residues. Germline V lookup: CDR1 SNHLY, CDR2 FYNNEI. V shed 4 bases, J shed 4 bases, and the junction held 10 bases outside the gene matches. CDR3 region: CASSAYLAGDGYEQYF. CDR3 DNA: TGTGCCAGCAGTGCATATCTAGCGGGAGATGGGTACGAGCAGTACTTC.

The genes are TRBV19 and TRBJ1-4; the D gene is possibly TRBD1 (6 bases). The CDR3 is 14 residues long. With 3 bases removed from V and 13 bases from J, the gap between germline ends came to 18 bases. Per the germline V gene, CDR1 is LNHDA and CDR2 is SQIVND (reference sequence). CDR3 coding DNA: TGTGCCAGTAGTATCCGGGACACCCGTTCAAGACTGTTTTTT. This gives the protein CASSIRDTRSRLFF.

DNA for the CDR3: TGTGCCAGCAGCTTGACCAGCGATGAGCAGTTCTTC. This codes for CASSLTSDEQFF. The chain links TRBV2 to TRBJ2-1; D is uncertain. Germline V gives CDR1 SNHLY, CDR2 FYNNEI. This CDR3 comprises 12 residues. V was cut by 6 bases and J by 8 bases, with 11 bases left in between.

The chain links TRBV3-1 (or the pseudogene TRBV3-2) to TRBJ1-1; no firm D call. Germline V gene data show CDR1 as LGHDT and CDR2 as YNNKEL (reference sequence). Trimming took off 0 bases at V and 1 base at J, with 6 bases between the two ends. This CDR3 region has 14 residues. The CDR3 sequence: CASSQDPRNTEAFF. For the CDR3, the DNA is TGTGCCAGCAGCCAAGACCCCAGGAACACTGAAGCTTTCTTT.

This chain links TRBV24-1 with TRBJ1-4, with 8 bases matching TRBD1. V shed 2 bases, J shed 7 bases, and the junction held 5 bases outside the gene matches. Looked up from germline, CDR1 is KGHDR and CDR2 is SFDVKD. This CDR3 contains 15 residues. CDR3 sequence: CATSDSDRVGEKLFF. The DNA of the CDR3 is TGTGCCACCAGTGATTCGGACAGGGTCGGTGAAAAACTGTTTTTT.